A single sample is the source of the 11 T cell receptor beta chains below, sequenced in a study of CD8 T cells in ankylosing spondylitis. TCRdb re-derived calls from the 5' RACE reads in MiXCR, one entry per CDR3 protein. Of approximately 100,000 distinct CDR3 sequences in the sample, 20% to 30% were seen once. The sample consisted of synovial fluid, either unsorted or a sorted T cell fraction (not recorded which). The receptors come from a male donor with ankylosing spondylitis.

The chain couples TRBV5-1 to TRBJ1-1; 7 nucleotides agree with TRBD1. The CDR3 consists of 16 residues. Germline CDR1 SGHRS, CDR2 YFSETQ. The J segment lost 1 base and the V segment lost 3 bases, leaving 9 bases of the junction unmatched. Here the CDR3 DNA reads TGCGCCAGCAGCTCAACGGGACAGATAAAGAACACTGAAGCTTTCTTT. Translated: CASSSTGQIKNTEAFF.

This clonotype was recorded a few times. This chain connects TRBV2 to TRBJ1-1, with TRBD1 identical over 8 bases. The germline gives CDR1 SNHLY, CDR2 FYNNEI. Trimming at V came to 6 bases and at J to 1 base, leaving 7 bases not matched to a gene. CDR3 length equals 15 residues. The CDR3 region has the DNA TGTGCCAGCAGGGCAAGACAGGGGACGAACACTGAAGCTTTCTTT. Its protein product is CASRARQGTNTEAFF. The entire variable domain, with the rest obtained from reference TRBV2 and TRBJ1-1, is as follows: EPEVTQTPSHQVTQMGQEVILRCVPISNHLYFYWYRQILGQKVEFLVSFYNNEISEKSEIFDDQFSVERPDGSNFTLKIRSTKLEDSAMYFCASRARQGTNTEAFFGQGTRLTVV.

The chain links TRBV10-3 to TRBJ1-5; D remains unclear. This CDR3 spans 14 amino acids. Between the trimmed V and J ends, which lost 5 bases and 3 bases, there was a span of 11 bases. CDR1 and CDR2 from the germline V gene are ENHRY and SYGVKD. The CDR3 region has the DNA TGTGCCATCAGTCCCTCTGCGGCCAATCAGCCCCAGCATTTT. Its protein product is CAISPSAANQPQHF.

The V and J genes are TRBV3-1 and TRBJ2-7; 12 nucleotides agree with TRBD2. V shed 0 bases and J 5 bases; nucleotides not matched to a gene: 2. Germline V lookup: CDR1 LGHDT, CDR2 YNNKEL (reference sequence). The CDR3 runs to 15 residues. CDR3 region: CASSQEGLAGNEQYV. DNA of the CDR3: TGTGCCAGCAGCCAAGAAGGACTAGCGGGAAACGAGCAGTACGTC.

The chain uses TRBV27 and TRBJ1-2, with D perhaps matching TRBD1 (5 bases). The germline V gene has CDR1 MNHEY and CDR2 SMNVEV (reference sequence). Trimming shortened V by 6 bases and J by 4 bases, and 12 bases separated the two germline ends. The CDR3 sequence is 13 residues long. CDR3 DNA: TGTGCCAGCAGGGTGGGAAGGGGCTATGGCTACACCTTC. This gives the protein CASRVGRGYGYTF.

The chain carries TRBV18 and TRBJ2-3; a possible D gene is TRBD2 (5 bases). From germline, CDR1 is KGHSH and CDR2 LQKENI. There are 16 residues in the CDR3. Trimming took 3 bases from V and 0 from J, leaving 13 bases between them. CDR3 sequence (DNA): TGTGCCAGCTCACCTAAAAGCGGAGAAAGCACAGATACGCAGTATTTT. This codes for CASSPKSGESTDTQYF. The variable domain in full, completed from reference TRBV18 and TRBJ2-3, reads NAGVMQNPRHLVRRRGQEARLRCSPMKGHSHVYWYRQLPEEGLKFMVYLQKENIIDESGMPKERFSAEFPKEGPSILRIQQVVRGDSAAYFCASSPKSGESTDTQYFGPGTRLTVL.

This clonotype was observed a few times. This chain joins TRBV4-1 and TRBJ2-3; maybe TRBD2 (6 bases). The germline V gene encodes CDR1 MGHRA and CDR2 YSYEKL. The CDR3 loop spans 16 amino acids. Deletions cut 3 bases from V and 7 bases from J, with 20 bases between. The CDR3 region has the DNA TGCGCCAGCAGCCAGGTTAGCGGCATCTCTACCAATACGCAGTATTTT. Translation: CASSQVSGISTNTQYF.

The V call is TRBV7-8, the J call TRBJ2-3; D is unclear. Germline V gene sequence: CDR1 SGHVS, CDR2 FQNEAQ. Trimming stripped 2 bases from V and 0 bases from J, with 12 bases between. This CDR3 contains 16 residues. The CDR3 loop is CASSLLATFSTDTQYF. The CDR3 nucleotides read TGTGCCAGCAGCTTATTGGCTACCTTTAGCACAGATACGCAGTATTTT.

The V gene is TRBV7-2, the J gene TRBJ1-1; D call uncertain. Germline CDR1 SGHTA, CDR2 FQGNSA. V shed 2 bases and J shed 4 bases, with 14 bases lying between them. The CDR3 spans 15 residues. In DNA, the CDR3 is TGTGCCAGCAGCTTAAAAGGTTCCCCCAGCACTGAAGCTTTCTTT. Translated: CASSLKGSPSTEAFF.

A few counts support this clonotype. The rearrangement uses TRBV11-2 and TRBJ2-1; 12 bases fit TRBD2. The CDR3 extends over 16 amino acids. The trim removed 4 bases at V and 10 bases at J, leaving 11 bases unmatched. From germline, CDR1 is SGHAT and CDR2 FQNNGV. CDR3 DNA sequence: TGTGCCAGCAGCTCGTCGACTAGCGGGAGAGGGCGGGAGCAGTTCTTC. Its translation is CASSSSTSGRGREQFF.

This clonotype was seen a few times. The V call is TRBV10-3, the J call TRBJ2-1, with TRBD2 identical over 9 bases. The CDR3 has 14 amino acids. CDR1 is ENHRY, CDR2 SYGVKD, per germline. V dropped 6 bases and J dropped 4; count of bases not matched to a gene: 4. CDR3 loop: CAIRDSGRYNEQFF. CDR3 bases: TGTGCCATCAGAGACAGCGGGAGGTACAATGAGCAGTTCTTC.